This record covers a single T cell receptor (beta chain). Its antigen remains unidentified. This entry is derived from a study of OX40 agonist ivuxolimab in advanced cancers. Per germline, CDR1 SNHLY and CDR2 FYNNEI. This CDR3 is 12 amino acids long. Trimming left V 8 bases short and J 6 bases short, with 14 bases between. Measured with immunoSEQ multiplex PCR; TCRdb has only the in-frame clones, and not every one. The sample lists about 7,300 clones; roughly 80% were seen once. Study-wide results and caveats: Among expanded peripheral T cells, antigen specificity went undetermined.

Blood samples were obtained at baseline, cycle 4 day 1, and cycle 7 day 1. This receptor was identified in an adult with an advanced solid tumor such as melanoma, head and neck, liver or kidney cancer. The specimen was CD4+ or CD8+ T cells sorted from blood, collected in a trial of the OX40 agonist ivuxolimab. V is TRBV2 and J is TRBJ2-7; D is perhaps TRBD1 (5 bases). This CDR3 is CASQKDRIEQYF. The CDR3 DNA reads TGTGCCAGCCAGAAAGACAGAATCGAGCAGTACTTC.